The 24 T cell receptor beta chains reported below all come from one sample, sequenced in a study of radiation and T cells in renal cell carcinoma. As to treatment: treatment-naive control, cytoreductive nephrectomy. Sequencing used immunoSEQ multiplex PCR; TCRdb keeps in-frame clones, though not all of them. This sample has 14,000 to 15,000 clones; about three fifths occur once, and the top ten carry 15% to 20%. The starting material was tumor tissue, obtained from a patient whose treatment was nephrectomy without radiotherapy. Receptors were obtained from a man aged 60 to 69 with renal cell carcinoma.

CDR3 sequence (DNA): TGTGCCACCTCGATTTTCGCGGAAAAACTGTTTTTT. It translates to CATSIFAEKLFF. The chain recombines TRBV10-3 with TRBJ1-4; D call uncertain. This CDR3 has 12 amino acids. The germline V gene encodes CDR1 ENHRY and CDR2 SYGVKD. The V gene lost 10 bases and the J gene lost 8 bases, with 14 bases spanning the gap.

This clone was seen a handful of times. The chain joins TRBV5-4 to TRBJ2-1, with TRBD1 matching over 10 bases. The germline CDR1 and CDR2 sequences are SGHNT and YYREEE (reference sequence). The V segment lost 10 bases and the J segment 8 bases; nucleotides outside the gene matches: 9. The CDR3 length is 13 residues. The CDR3 nucleotides read TGTGCCTCCTGCCGGGACAGGGGAGATGAGCAGTTCTTC. Translating it yields CASCRDRGDEQFF.

This clone was detected only a few times. The chain joins TRBV18 to TRBJ2-7; D not resolved. Germline V gene data show CDR1 as KGHSH and CDR2 as LQKENI. The CDR3 runs to 14 residues. Trimming took 3 bases from V and 1 from J, leaving 10 bases between them. CDR3 nucleotide sequence: TGTGCCAGCTCACCGACGGACGTATCCTACGAGCAGTACTTC. This sequence encodes CASSPTDVSYEQYF.

The genes are TRBV25-1 and TRBJ2-2, with 14 bases matching TRBD2. Germline V CDR1 and CDR2: MGHDK, SYGVNS. The J segment lost 0 bases and the V segment lost 4 bases, leaving 1 base of the junction unmatched. The CDR3 has 17 residues. CDR3 sequence (DNA): TGTGCCAGCAGTGGGGGACTAGCGGGGGCGAACACCGGGGAGCTGTTTTTT. It encodes CASSGGLAGANTGELFF.

This chain connects TRBV19 to TRBJ2-6; 7 positions match TRBD1. With V trimmed by 10 bases and J by 1 base, 10 bases remained unmatched. Germline assignment: CDR1 LNHDA and CDR2 SQIVND (reference sequence). The length of the CDR3 is 16 residues. In nucleotides, the CDR3 is TGTGCCATCCGAGACAGGGATGCGTCTGGGGCCAACGTCCTGACTTTC. Its translation is CAIRDRDASGANVLTF.

The genes are TRBV9 and TRBJ2-3, with D perhaps matching TRBD1 (6 bases). Germline CDR1 reads SGDLS; CDR2 reads YYNGEE. Trimming pared 4 bases from V and 3 bases from J, leaving 15 bases between. CDR3 size: 15 residues. CDR3 sequence (DNA): TGTGCCAGCAGCTCCTCTAGCCAGGGGACAGATACGCAGTATTTT. It encodes CASSSSSQGTDTQYF.

By share, this clone counts as medium-sized (0.01 to 0.1%). The rearrangement joins TRBV27 to TRBJ1-1, with D unclear. The V gene lost 3 bases and the J gene lost 5 bases, with 10 bases spanning the gap. Germline-derived CDR1 and CDR2 are MNHEY and SMNVEV (reference sequence). There are 13 residues in the CDR3. This CDR3 reads CASSLGKGTEAFF. The CDR3 DNA reads TGTGCCAGCAGTTTGGGAAAAGGGACTGAAGCTTTCTTT.

The rearrangement joins TRBV7-9 to TRBJ2-5; TRBD2 matches at 11 bases. This CDR3 contains 15 residues. J gave up 2 bases and V 5 bases, and 4 bases lay outside the gene matches. The V gene's germline CDR1 is SEHNR and CDR2 FQNEAQ (reference sequence). The CDR3 loop is CASSLRLAGQETQYF. CDR3 DNA: TGTGCCAGCAGCCTCAGACTAGCGGGGCAAGAGACCCAGTACTTC.

The V gene is TRBV4-2, the J gene TRBJ1-1; D perhaps matches TRBD1 (6 bases). The CDR3 is made up of 14 amino acids. Germline V gene sequence: CDR1 LGHNA, CDR2 YNFKEQ. Trimming left V 4 bases short and J 5 bases short, with 14 bases between. The CDR3 region has the DNA TGTGCCAGCAGCCTGGGGGGGGCAGGTACTGAAGCTTTCTTT. Translation: CASSLGGAGTEAFF.

V usage is TRBV9 and J usage is TRBJ2-3; 7 nucleotides agree with TRBD2. From germline, CDR1 is SGDLS and CDR2 YYNGEE. The J segment lost 0 bases and the V segment lost 3 bases, leaving 7 bases of the junction unmatched. This CDR3 has 16 residues. CDR3 sequence: CASSGRAGTSTDTQYF. The CDR3 nucleotides are TGTGCCAGCAGCGGAAGAGCGGGGACTAGCACAGATACGCAGTATTTT.

The genes are TRBV16 and TRBJ2-3; TRBD2 aligns across 9 bases. With V trimmed by 0 bases and J by 0 bases, 1 base remained unmatched. Germline CDR1 is KGHSY and CDR2 is FQNENV. This CDR3 is 16 amino acids long. The CDR3 reads CASSQSGLASTDTQYF. The CDR3 DNA follows: TGTGCCAGCAGCCAATCAGGACTAGCGAGCACAGATACGCAGTATTTT.

The rearrangement uses TRBV5-8 and TRBJ1-1, with D tentatively TRBD1 (6 bases). Germline CDR1 SGHTS, CDR2 YDEGEE. There are 11 residues in the CDR3. V gave up 7 bases and J gave up 4 bases, with 8 bases separating them. CDR3 DNA: TGTGCCAGCCACAGGGTCACTGAAGCTTTCTTT. Its protein is CASHRVTEAFF.

This chain connects TRBV5-1 to TRBJ2-1, with a weak D call TRBD2 (5 bases). CDR1 is SGHRS and CDR2 is YFSETQ in the germline V gene. V gave up 7 bases and J gave up 1 base, with 12 bases separating them. This CDR3 region has 14 residues. Written as DNA, the CDR3 is TGCGCCAGCCGCCCTTCGGGATCCTACAATGAGCAGTTCTTC. Encoded protein: CASRPSGSYNEQFF.

This clone appeared a single time. This sequence joins TRBV2 and TRBJ2-7, with D unresolved. V lost 4 bases to trimming and J lost 0 bases, with 7 bases between them. The CDR3 extends over 13 amino acids. The germline gives CDR1 SNHLY, CDR2 FYNNEI. In DNA form, the CDR3 reads TGTGCCAGCAGTGGGCAGCACTCCTACGAGCAGTACTTC. As protein: CASSGQHSYEQYF. The full variable domain, rest sourced from reference TRBV2 and TRBJ2-7, is EPEVTQTPSHQVTQMGQEVILRCVPISNHLYFYWYRQILGQKVEFLVSFYNNEISEKSEIFDDQFSVERPDGSNFTLKIRSTKLEDSAMYFCASSGQHSYEQYFGPGTRLTVT.

This clone was seen a few times. This chain connects TRBV6-1 to TRBJ2-3; 7 bases match TRBD1. J was trimmed by 0 bases and V by 8 bases; bases with no gene match: 5. The germline V gene has CDR1 MNHNS and CDR2 SASEGT. CDR3 length: 14 residues. The CDR3 DNA reads as TGTGCCAGCGCTGGGACAGCTAGCACAGATACGCAGTATTTT. This encodes CASAGTASTDTQYF.

V gene TRBV15 combines with J gene TRBJ2-7; 7 nucleotides line up with TRBD1. Germline CDR1 is LNHNV and CDR2 is YYDKDF (reference sequence). This CDR3 has 15 residues. Trimming cost V 0 bases and J 2 bases; bases outside gene matches: 4. The DNA of the CDR3 is TGTGCCACCAGCAGAGAGCAGGGGGTGACCTACGAGCAGTACTTC. This translates into CATSREQGVTYEQYF.

The chain's CDR3 is CASSLAKLGLNTEAFF. CDR3 sequence (DNA): TGTGCCAGCAGCTTGGCCAAGCTCGGGCTGAACACTGAAGCTTTCTTT. The chain is built from TRBV5-5 and TRBJ1-1; D gene unclear. The V end lost 0 bases, the J end lost 0 bases, and 12 bases lay between the germline ends. CDR1 is SGHKS and CDR2 is YYEKEE in the germline V gene (reference sequence). This CDR3 has 16 amino acids. The variable domain in full, completed from reference TRBV5-5 and TRBJ1-1, reads DAGVTQSPTHLIKTRGQQVTLRCSPISGHKSVSWYQQVLGQGPQFIFQYYEKEERGRGNFPDRFSARQFPNYSSELNVNALLLGDSALYLCASSLAKLGLNTEAFFGQGTRLTVV.

The chain couples TRBV28 to TRBJ2-3; the D is unclear. Germline CDR1 is MDHEN and CDR2 is SYDVKM. The CDR3 loop spans 12 amino acids. Deletions cut 5 bases from V and 2 bases from J, with 5 bases between. The chain's CDR3 is CASSVITDTQYF. As DNA, the CDR3 is TGTGCCAGCAGTGTTATCACAGATACGCAGTATTTT. The whole variable domain, remainder taken from reference TRBV28 and TRBJ2-3, is DVKVTQSSRYLVKRTGEKVFLECVQDMDHENMFWYRQDPGLGLRLIYFSYDVKMKEKGDIPEGYSVSREKKERFSLILESASTNQTSMYLCASSVITDTQYFGPGTRLTVL.

The gene calls are TRBV5-1 and TRBJ2-2; D remains unclear. This CDR3 is built from 14 residues. In germline, CDR1 is SGHRS, CDR2 YFSETQ. The V end lost 3 bases, the J end lost 2 bases, and 8 bases lay between the germline ends. CDR3 protein: CASSSDPNTGELFF. The CDR3 DNA follows: TGCGCCAGCAGCTCGGACCCCAACACCGGGGAGCTGTTTTTT.

V is TRBV20-1 and J is TRBJ2-5; no clear D gene. V lost 5 bases, J lost 4 bases, and 8 bases lay in between. The CDR3 consists of 11 residues. CDR1 is DFQATT and CDR2 is SNEGSKA in the germline V gene (reference sequence). Here the CDR3 DNA reads TGCAGTGCTTTAACGTTAGAGACCCAGTACTTC. This gives the protein CSALTLETQYF.

In nucleotides, the CDR3 is TGCAGCGCCGCCCGGGGGGACTATGGCTACACCTTC. Translation: CSAARGDYGYTF. V usage is TRBV29-1 and J usage is TRBJ1-2, with D possibly being TRBD1 (5 bases). V lost 7 bases and J lost 3, with 12 bases in between. CDR1 and CDR2 from the germline V gene are SQVTM and ANQGSEA. The CDR3 runs 12 residues.

The sample holds a few counts of this clone. The gene calls are TRBV7-2 and TRBJ2-1, with 11 bases identical to TRBD2. Trimming at V came to 3 bases and at J to 8 bases, leaving 6 bases not matched to a gene. Per germline, CDR1 SGHTA and CDR2 FQGNSA. This CDR3 is 15 amino acids long. The CDR3: CASSLIAGGHDEQFF. Here the CDR3 DNA reads TGTGCCAGCAGCTTGATAGCGGGAGGGCACGATGAGCAGTTCTTC.

The J gene is TRBJ1-2, the V gene TRBV29-1; 7 bases are a match to TRBD1. Germline V gene lookup returns CDR1 SQVTM and CDR2 ANQGSEA. The V and J ends lost 6 bases and 4 bases, in that order; junction bases with no gene match: 11. The CDR3 contains 14 residues. CDR3 sequence reads: CSVASGGLGYGYTF. The CDR3 DNA follows: TGCAGCGTCGCCTCAGGGGGATTGGGCTATGGCTACACCTTC.

V gene TRBV9 combines with J gene TRBJ1-2, with D possibly TRBD1 on 5 matching bases. In germline, CDR1 is SGDLS, CDR2 YYNGEE. The CDR3 has 14 amino acids. Trimming took 0 bases from V and 7 from J, leaving 13 bases between them. The CDR3 sequence is CASSVGSAGGGYTF. CDR3 in DNA: TGTGCCAGCAGCGTAGGGTCAGCGGGGGGTGGCTACACCTTC.